This TCR beta chain was found in a study of cytomegalovirus exposure and HLA in healthy donors. Across the whole study: In a later analysis, the roughly 130 validation repertoires were reported to have used the same platform as the roughly 600 first-cohort repertoires. Study-wide findings and caveats: Rarity marked most TCR sequences, yet some public TCRs occurred in many donors. According to the study, approximately 150 TCR beta chains were cytomegalovirus-associated.

Sequencing used immunoSEQ multiplex PCR; TCRdb keeps in-frame clones, though not all of them. The repertoire holds about 110,000 clones, with 85% to 90% as singletons. Per the germline V gene, CDR1 is MGHDK and CDR2 is SYGVNS. Trimming took 0 bases from V and 4 from J, leaving 4 bases between them. The CDR3 spans 12 residues. With respect to this clone: Its antigen is unidentified.

This TCR was recovered from a woman aged 25-40 years in good health and CMV-seropositive. The chain employs TRBV25-1 and TRBJ2-7; D unresolved. Sequenced: PBMCs. CDR3 DNA: TGTGCCAGCAGTGAATATTTATACGAGCAGTACTTC. Translated, it gives CASSEYLYEQYF.